The rows below give T cell receptor beta chains drawn from one sample of a study of blood T cells in healthy people across ages. Each CDR3 protein gets one entry after TCRdb re-called the 5' RACE reads with MiXCR. This sample has about 780,000 distinct CDR3 sequences; about 42% occur once, and the top ten carry about a sixth. The sequencing input was blood. The receptors originated from a man older than 75 in good health. CDR3s include the opening cysteine and the closing phenylalanine or tryptophan. The order of the fields is CDR3 protein, CDR3 DNA, J gene, clone size, D gene, V gene. A D gene is named only where the DNA matches it firmly. The size field is filled for only some rows; it gives once, few, many or a size class.

CASTGTSDEAQYF TGTGCCAGCACCGGGACTAGCGACGAGGCCCAGTACTTC TRBJ2-5 . TRBD2 TRBV7-2
CASSFPVGSYNEQFF TGTGCCAGCAGCTTCCCGGTAGGTTCCTACAATGAGCAGTTCTTC TRBJ2-1 many . TRBV7-2
CASSLSRTSTDTQYF TGTGCCAGCAGCCTGAGTCGAACTAGCACAGATACGCAGTATTTT TRBJ2-3 few . TRBV7-3
CASNGLAGTYNEQFF TGCGCCAGCAACGGGCTAGCGGGGACCTACAATGAGCAGTTCTTC TRBJ2-1 . TRBD2 TRBV5-1
CASSEQGARGYTF TGCGCCAGCAGTGAACAGGGGGCTCGTGGCTACACCTTC TRBJ1-2 . TRBD1 TRBV10-2
CASRDRHYEQYF TGTGCCAGCCGGGACAGGCACTACGAGCAGTACTTC TRBJ2-7 . TRBD1 TRBV28
CASSPRDRIPGANVLTF TGTGCCAGCAGCCCCCGGGACAGGATACCCGGGGCCAACGTCCTGACTTTC TRBJ2-6 . TRBD1 TRBV25-1
CASSAQAGSYEQYF TGTGCCAGCAGTGCCCAAGCGGGGTCCTACGAGCAGTACTTC TRBJ2-7 . TRBD2 TRBV12-3/TRBV12-4
CASTGGGYNEQFF TGTGCCAGTACAGGCGGGGGCTACAATGAGCAGTTCTTC TRBJ2-1 many TRBD2 TRBV12-3/TRBV12-4
CASSLTYPGGDGPGEQFF TGTGCCAGCAGCTTAACGTATCCTGGGGGAGACGGACCGGGTGAGCAGTTCTTC TRBJ2-1 many . TRBV7-3
CASSQWGKDNEQFF TGTGCCAGCAGCCAATGGGGGAAAGACAATGAGCAGTTCTTC TRBJ2-1 few . TRBV3-1
CASSRQRSQETQYF TGTGCCAGCAGCCGACAGCGGAGCCAAGAGACCCAGTACTTC TRBJ2-5 few . TRBV7-2
CASSKERDRVDSPLHF TGTGCCAGCAGCAAAGAGAGGGACAGGGTTGATTCACCCCTCCACTTT TRBJ1-6 few . TRBV21-1
CASSRTHEKLFF TGTGCCAGCAGCCGTACTCACGAAAAACTGTTTTTT TRBJ1-4 many . TRBV7-9
CASLRAGYTDTQYF TGTGCCAGCTTGAGAGCGGGGTACACAGATACGCAGTATTTT TRBJ2-3 few TRBD2 TRBV27
CASSVRDGTEAFF TGTGCCAGCAGTGTTCGGGACGGAACTGAAGCTTTCTTT TRBJ1-1 few . TRBV7-3
CSIGGTDFWDTQYF TGCAGCATTGGCGGGACCGACTTCTGGGATACGCAGTATTTT TRBJ2-3 . . TRBV29-1
CASSLNNLNTGELFF TGCGCCAGCAGCTTGAACAACTTGAACACCGGGGAGCTGTTTTTT TRBJ2-2 many . TRBV5-1
CATSRALQGYEQYF TGTGCCACCAGCAGAGCCCTACAGGGTTACGAGCAGTACTTC TRBJ2-7 . . TRBV15
CASSPDPKLNEQFF TGTGCCAGCAGCCCAGACCCAAAGCTGAATGAGCAGTTCTTC TRBJ2-1 . . TRBV7-2
CASRGTGAESGNTIYF TGTGCCAGCAGAGGGACAGGGGCGGAATCTGGAAACACCATATATTTT TRBJ1-3 . TRBD1 TRBV2
CASSLSKQYRESSYNSPLHF TGCGCCAGCAGCCTAAGCAAGCAATACAGGGAGAGCTCCTATAATTCACCCCTCCACTTT TRBJ1-6 . . TRBV5-1
CASSFGGSGYNEQFF TGTGCCAGCAGTTTTGGGGGCTCGGGGTACAATGAGCAGTTCTTC TRBJ2-1 few . TRBV12-3/TRBV12-4
CSVVVSSYGQYF TGCAGCGTTGTCGTCAGTTCCTACGGGCAGTACTTC TRBJ2-5 . . TRBV29-1
CASSPMGGQIGSGANVLTF TGTGCCAGCAGTCCCATGGGAGGACAAATAGGGTCTGGGGCCAACGTCCTGACTTTC TRBJ2-6 . . TRBV27
CASSLAERDSYNEQYF TGTGCCAGCAGCCTAGCGGAGCGGGACTCCTACAATGAGCAGTACTTC TRBJ2-5 . TRBD2 TRBV6-2/TRBV6-3
CSASRLAGSYNEQFF TGCAGTGCTTCACGACTAGCGGGTTCCTACAATGAGCAGTTCTTC TRBJ2-1 . TRBD2 TRBV20-1
CASSYPIAGEDQPQHF TGTGCCAGCAGTTACCCGATTGCAGGGGAAGATCAGCCCCAGCATTTT TRBJ1-5 . . TRBV6-2/TRBV6-3
CASSPSGAGVYEQYF TGTGCCAGCAGCCCGAGTGGGGCAGGGGTCTACGAGCAGTACTTC TRBJ2-7 . . TRBV7-8
CASSNQSGRSNEQYF TGTGCCAGCAGCAATCAAAGCGGGAGATCCAATGAGCAGTACTTC TRBJ2-7 . TRBD2 TRBV7-3
CASSLDPGGRKPYEQYF TGCGCCAGCAGCTTGGATCCGGGAGGGCGAAAGCCCTACGAGCAGTACTTC TRBJ2-7 . TRBD2 TRBV5-1
CASSQGSGSTDTQYF TGTGCCAGCAGCCAGGGGAGCGGGAGCACAGATACGCAGTATTTT TRBJ2-3 few . TRBV7-2
CASSPGTGGQTQYF TGTGCCAGCAGCCCCGGGACAGGGGGCCAGACCCAGTACTTC TRBJ2-5 few TRBD1 TRBV7-2
CASSPLMGASGGERKFF TGTGCCAGCAGCCCCCTCATGGGTGCTAGCGGGGGGGAGAGAAAGTTCTTC TRBJ2-1 . TRBD2 TRBV3-1
CASKVGGHEQFF TGTGCCAGCAAGGTGGGGGGGCATGAGCAGTTCTTC TRBJ2-1 . . TRBV5-6
CRVDRGVEAFF TGCAGAGTCGACAGGGGGGTTGAAGCTTTCTTT TRBJ1-1 . TRBD1 TRBV20-1
CATSDLQGSGVSDTQYF TGTGCCACCAGTGATTTGCAGGGGAGTGGAGTATCGGATACGCAGTATTTT TRBJ2-3 few . TRBV24-1
CSAGLAGSDFVRNEQYF TGCAGTGCTGGACTAGCGGGAAGTGATTTTGTTAGGAACGAGCAGTACTTC TRBJ2-7 . TRBD2 TRBV20-1
CASSLDRASRANVLTF TGTGCCAGCAGCTTGGACAGGGCCTCTAGGGCCAACGTCCTGACTTTC TRBJ2-6 . . TRBV5-4
CASTNHLSTDTQYF TGTGCCAGCACCAACCACCTTAGCACAGATACGCAGTATTTT TRBJ2-3 few . TRBV2
CASSVQLHNSPLHF TGTGCCAGCAGCGTACAGCTTCATAATTCACCCCTCCACTTT TRBJ1-6 . . TRBV9
CASSALGDYGYTF TGCGCCAGCAGCGCGTTGGGTGACTATGGCTACACCTTC TRBJ1-2 . . TRBV5-1
CAISVVRGSWNTEAFF TGTGCCATCAGTGTCGTCAGGGGAAGCTGGAACACTGAAGCTTTCTTT TRBJ1-1 few . TRBV10-3
CAWDGQGVTGELFF TGTGCCTGGGACGGACAGGGGGTCACCGGGGAGCTGTTTTTT TRBJ2-2 . TRBD1 TRBV30
CASSPGTSGRYGETQYF TGTGCCAGCAGTCCCGGGACTAGCGGGAGATATGGGGAGACCCAGTACTTC TRBJ2-5 . TRBD2 TRBV28
CASSSGSSEDTQYF TGTGCCAGCTCTAGCGGGAGCTCCGAAGATACGCAGTATTTT TRBJ2-3 . TRBD2 TRBV18
CASSYSAWTDTQYF TGTGCCAGCAGTTACTCGGCGTGGACAGATACGCAGTATTTT TRBJ2-3 . . TRBV6-6
CASSEEGFDEQFF TGTGCCAGCAGTGAAGAGGGTTTTGACGAGCAGTTCTTC TRBJ2-1 few . TRBV2
CASKRSTSGYNEQFF TGTGCCAGCAAAAGATCGACTAGCGGGTACAATGAGCAGTTCTTC TRBJ2-1 . TRBD2 TRBV12-3/TRBV12-4
CASSTKQGARDEQYF TGTGCCAGCAGTACCAAACAGGGGGCTCGCGACGAGCAGTACTTC TRBJ2-7 few TRBD1 TRBV28
CASRGTRTGEQYF TGTGCCAGCAGGGGGACTAGAACGGGTGAGCAGTACTTC TRBJ2-5 . TRBD2 TRBV2
CASEDSDGSTSGSREQYF TGTGCCAGCGAGGACTCGGACGGATCGACTAGCGGGAGTCGCGAGCAGTACTTC TRBJ2-7 few TRBD2 TRBV25-1
CASSLVISSYNEQYF TGCGCCAGCAGCTTGGTCATAAGCTCCTACAATGAGCAGTACTTC TRBJ2-7 . . TRBV5-1
CASSLEDYQETQYF TGTGCCAGCAGCTTGGAGGACTACCAAGAGACCCAGTACTTC TRBJ2-5 . . TRBV7-9
CASSLRGRRGSTEAFF TGTGCCAGCAGTCTTCGTGGGCGAAGAGGGAGCACTGAAGCTTTCTTT TRBJ1-1 . . TRBV27
CATSRAAEEQYF TGTGCCACCAGCAGGGCCGCGGAAGAGCAGTACTTC TRBJ2-7 few . TRBV15
CASSRDQQGSREQYF TGTGCCAGCAGTCGGGACCAACAGGGGTCTCGCGAGCAGTACTTC TRBJ2-7 . TRBD1 TRBV6-5